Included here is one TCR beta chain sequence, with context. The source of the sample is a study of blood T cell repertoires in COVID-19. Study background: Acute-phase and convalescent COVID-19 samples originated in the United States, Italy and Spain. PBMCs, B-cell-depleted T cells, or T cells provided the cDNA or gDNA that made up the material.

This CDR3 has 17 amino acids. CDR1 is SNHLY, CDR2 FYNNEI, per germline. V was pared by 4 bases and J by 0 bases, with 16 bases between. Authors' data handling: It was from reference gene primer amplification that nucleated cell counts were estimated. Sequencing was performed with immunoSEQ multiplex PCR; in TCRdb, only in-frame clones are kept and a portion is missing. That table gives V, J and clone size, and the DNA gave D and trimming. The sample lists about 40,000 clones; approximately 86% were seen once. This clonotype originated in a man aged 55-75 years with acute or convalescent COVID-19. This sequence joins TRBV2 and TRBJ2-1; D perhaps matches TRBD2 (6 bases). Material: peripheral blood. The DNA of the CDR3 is TGTGCCAGCAGTGTCATGAGCGGACTAAGCTCCTACAATGAGCAGTTCTTC. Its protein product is CASSVMSGLSSYNEQFF.